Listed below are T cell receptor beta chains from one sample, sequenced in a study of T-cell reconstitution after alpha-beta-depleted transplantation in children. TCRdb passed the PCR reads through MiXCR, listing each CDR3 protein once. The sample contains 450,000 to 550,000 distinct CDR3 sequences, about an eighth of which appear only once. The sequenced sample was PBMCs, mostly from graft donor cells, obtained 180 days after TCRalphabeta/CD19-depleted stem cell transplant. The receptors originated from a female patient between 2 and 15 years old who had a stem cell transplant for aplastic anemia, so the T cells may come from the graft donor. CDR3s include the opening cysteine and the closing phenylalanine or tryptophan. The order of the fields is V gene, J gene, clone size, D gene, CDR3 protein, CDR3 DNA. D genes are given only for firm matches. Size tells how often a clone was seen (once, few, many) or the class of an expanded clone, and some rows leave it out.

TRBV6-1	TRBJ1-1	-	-	CASRTGLGSAAFF	TGTGCCAGCAGAACGGGGCTAGGGTCAGCAGCTTTCTTT
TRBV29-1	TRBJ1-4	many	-	CSVQGQINEKLFF	TGCAGCGTTCAAGGACAGATTAATGAAAAACTGTTTTTT
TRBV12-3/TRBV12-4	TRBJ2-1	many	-	CASSLVVVRGAMEQFF	TGTGCCAGCAGTTTAGTGGTCGTAAGGGGGGCCATGGAGCAGTTCTTC
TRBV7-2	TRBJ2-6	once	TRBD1	CASSLAADRALVLLTF	TGTGCCAGCAGCTTAGCGGCAGACAGGGCCCTCGTTTTACTGACTTTC
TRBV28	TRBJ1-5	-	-	CASSFRTQDIAGNQPQHF	TGTGCCAGCAGTTTTAGGACACAAGACATAGCGGGCAATCAGCCCCAGCATTTT
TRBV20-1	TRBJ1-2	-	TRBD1	CSARDARTGGIYGYTF	TGCAGTGCTAGAGATGCCCGGACAGGTGGGATATATGGCTACACCTTC
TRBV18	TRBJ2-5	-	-	CASCQGTGARETQYF	TGTGCCAGCTGCCAGGGGACGGGGGCGCGGGAGACCCAGTACTTC
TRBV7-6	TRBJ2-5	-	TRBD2	CASSPLAGGGYQETQYF	TGTGCCAGCAGCCCTCTAGCGGGAGGGGGGTACCAAGAGACCCAGTACTTC
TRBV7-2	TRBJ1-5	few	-	CASSPAGQPQHF	TGTGCCAGCAGCCCGGCAGGTCAGCCCCAGCATTTT
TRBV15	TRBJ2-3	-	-	CATSRGWDSSADTQYF	TGTGCCACCAGCAGAGGTTGGGACTCTTCGGCAGATACGCAGTATTTT
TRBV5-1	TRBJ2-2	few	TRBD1	CASSFARDRAPGELFF	TGCGCCAGCAGCTTCGCCCGCGACAGGGCCCCCGGGGAGCTGTTTTTT
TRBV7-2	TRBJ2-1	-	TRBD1	CASSAGTVNEQFF	TGTGCCAGCAGCGCCGGGACAGTCAATGAGCAGTTCTTC
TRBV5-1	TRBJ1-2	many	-	CASSLAMGGPNYGYTF	TGCGCCAGCAGCTTGGCCATGGGAGGGCCTAACTATGGCTACACCTTC
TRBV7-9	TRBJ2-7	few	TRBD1	CASGTLDRGDEQYF	TGTGCCAGCGGCACCCTGGACAGGGGAGACGAGCAGTACTTC
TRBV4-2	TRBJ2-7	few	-	CASSPTGTSDHEQYF	TGTGCCAGCAGCCCAACAGGGACTTCCGACCACGAGCAGTACTTC
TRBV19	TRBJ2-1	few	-	CASSIPSRGAGEQFF	TGTGCCAGTAGTATCCCCTCTAGGGGGGCAGGTGAGCAGTTCTTC
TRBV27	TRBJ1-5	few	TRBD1	CASSHRTGDYSNQPQHF	TGTGCCAGCAGTCACAGGACAGGAGATTATAGCAATCAGCCCCAGCATTTT
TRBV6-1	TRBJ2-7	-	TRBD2	CASGEAGARHEQYF	TGTGCCAGCGGGGAAGCGGGGGCTAGGCACGAGCAGTACTTC
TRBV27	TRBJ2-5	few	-	CASSPYLFETQYF	TGTGCCAGCAGTCCCTACCTATTCGAGACCCAGTACTTC
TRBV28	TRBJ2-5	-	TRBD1	CASSTTGFGETQYF	TGTGCCAGCAGTACGACAGGGTTTGGAGAGACCCAGTACTTC
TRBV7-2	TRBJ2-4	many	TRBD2	CASSLKAGAVKNIQYF	TGTGCCAGCAGCTTAAAAGCGGGGGCAGTCAAAAACATTCAGTACTTC
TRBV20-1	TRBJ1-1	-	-	CSAPTIWGNTEAFF	TGCAGTGCCCCCACGATTTGGGGGAACACTGAAGCTTTCTTT
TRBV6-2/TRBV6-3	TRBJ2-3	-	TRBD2	CASTITLAGGTDTQYF	TGTGCCAGCACCATCACACTAGCGGGAGGCACAGATACGCAGTATTTT
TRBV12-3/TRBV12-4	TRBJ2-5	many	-	CASSLDGGETQYF	TGTGCCAGCAGTTTGGACGGAGGGGAGACCCAGTACTTC
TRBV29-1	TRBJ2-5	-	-	CSVEGEYREQVDTQYF	TGCAGCGTTGAAGGAGAATACAGGGAACAGGTAGACACCCAGTACTTC
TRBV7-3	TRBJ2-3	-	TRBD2	CASRPSSGRGSDTQYF	TGTGCCAGCAGACCCTCCAGCGGGAGAGGATCGGATACGCAGTATTTT
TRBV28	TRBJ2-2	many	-	CASSTTVMNTGELFF	TGTGCCAGCAGTACGACAGTTATGAACACCGGGGAGCTGTTTTTT
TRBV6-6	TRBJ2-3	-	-	CASGWGRDTQYF	TGTGCCAGCGGGTGGGGTAGGGATACGCAGTATTTT
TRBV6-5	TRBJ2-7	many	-	CASSYEGIHSYEQYF	TGTGCCAGCAGTTACGAGGGGATTCACTCCTACGAGCAGTACTTC
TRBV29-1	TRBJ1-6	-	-	CSAKTAYNSPLHF	TGCAGCGCTAAGACAGCATATAATTCACCCCTCCACTTT
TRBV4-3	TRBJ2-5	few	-	CASSRDPGRQTQYF	TGCGCCAGCAGCCGGGACCCGGGGCGACAGACCCAGTACTTC
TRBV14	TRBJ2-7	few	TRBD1	CASSVQGVPAHEQYF	TGTGCCAGCAGCGTTCAGGGGGTGCCCGCCCACGAGCAGTACTTC
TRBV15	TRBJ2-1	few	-	CATSRDWSAYNEQFF	TGTGCCACCAGCAGAGATTGGAGCGCCTACAATGAGCAGTTCTTC
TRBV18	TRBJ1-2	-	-	CASSTQGAYGYTF	TGTGCCAGCTCAACTCAGGGTGCCTATGGCTACACCTTC
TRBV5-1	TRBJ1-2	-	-	CASSLEGIPYGYTF	TGCGCCAGCAGCTTGGAAGGAATTCCCTATGGCTACACCTTC
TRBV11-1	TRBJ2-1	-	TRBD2	CASSLAQMLAEAYNEQFF	TGTGCCAGCAGCTTAGCCCAAATGCTAGCGGAGGCCTACAATGAGCAGTTCTTC
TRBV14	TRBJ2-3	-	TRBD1	CASSPWTGGSTDTQYF	TGTGCCAGCAGCCCGTGGACAGGGGGCTCGACAGATACGCAGTATTTT
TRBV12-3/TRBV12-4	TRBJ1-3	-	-	CASSFWGDPGNTIYF	TGTGCCAGCAGTTTTTGGGGGGACCCTGGAAACACCATATATTTT
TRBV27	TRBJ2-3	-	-	CASRFLTGVDTQYF	TGTGCCAGCAGATTCCTGACAGGTGTCGATACGCAGTATTTT
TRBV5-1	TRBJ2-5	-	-	CASAGARETQYF	TGCGCCAGCGCAGGAGCAAGAGAGACCCAGTACTTC
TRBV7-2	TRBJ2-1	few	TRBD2	CASSLQASEWGGNEQFF	TGTGCCAGCAGCTTACAGGCTAGCGAGTGGGGGGGCAATGAGCAGTTCTTC
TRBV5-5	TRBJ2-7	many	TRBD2	CASSLAPFRGGNSYEQYF	TGTGCCAGCAGCTTGGCCCCCTTTCGGGGGGGGAACTCCTACGAGCAGTACTTC
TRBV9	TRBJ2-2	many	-	CASSVGRGPSTGELFF	TGTGCCAGCAGCGTAGGAAGGGGACCGAGCACCGGGGAGCTGTTTTTT
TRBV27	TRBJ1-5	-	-	CASSAVGYSNQPQHF	TGTGCCAGCAGCGCAGTGGGATATAGCAATCAGCCCCAGCATTTT
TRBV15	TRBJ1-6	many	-	CATSRTGSGNSPLHF	TGTGCCACCAGCCGTACGGGCTCGGGGAATTCACCCCTCCACTTT
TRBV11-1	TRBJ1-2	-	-	CASSSRRGDGRLGPSNGYTF	TGTGCCAGCAGCTCCCGCCGGGGAGATGGAAGGCTTGGGCCCTCGAATGGCTACACCTTC
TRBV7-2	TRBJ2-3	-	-	CASSLATAPGGADTQYF	TGTGCCAGCAGCTTAGCCACAGCGCCCGGTGGCGCAGATACGCAGTATTTT